Reported below is one T cell receptor beta chain. Its cognate antigen is unknown. Only in-frame clones appear in the TCRdb table, and some are missing; sequencing was by immunoSEQ multiplex PCR. The sample lists about 42,000 clones; approximately 85% were seen once. These data originate in a study of a mutant IDH1 vaccine in newly diagnosed glioma. Study details: Every participant had undergone radiotherapy, temozolomide, or both before, and most underwent both.

Time point specified: week 5, during vaccination. Vaccinated patients received 300 ug of mutant IDH1 20-mer peptide per dose, with topical imiquimod. Study results and limitations: Pseudoprogression apparently tracked independently of changes in top peripheral T cell clonotypes.

This CDR3 has 14 amino acids. Trimming left V 4 bases short and J 5 bases short, with 14 bases between. CDR1 and CDR2 (germline): SGHDN, FVKESK. The receptor's source is a middle-aged man with glioma. Sequencing used PBMCs, obtained from a glioma patient whose treatment included an IDH1 peptide vaccine. This sequence joins TRBV14 and TRBJ1-1; D unclear. The CDR3 DNA sequence: TGTGCCAGCAGCCCTCGGGCACTACTTACTGAAGCTTTCTTT. Protein: CASSPRALLTEAFF.